The following is a TCR beta chain sequence with its context. This sample is drawn from a study of blood T cell repertoires in COVID-19. Data came from immunoSEQ multiplex PCR; TCRdb stores just in-frame clones and leaves some out. The sample includes 150,000 to 200,000 clones, approximately 83% seen only once; the top ten take roughly 4.9%. The clonotype was recovered from a man between 65 and 85 years old who had been exposed to COVID-19. The sequencing sample was made of PBMCs or T cells enriched from blood (not recorded which).

The CDR3 loop is CASSTPASGRATETQYF. The CDR3 coding sequence is TGTGCCAGCAGCACTCCAGCCAGCGGGAGGGCCACAGAGACCCAGTACTTC. The V and J genes are TRBV21-1 and TRBJ2-5; TRBD2 reflects the table's D call only, with no check against the DNA. TRBV21-1 is noted as a pseudogene. This CDR3 region has 17 residues.